The T cell receptor beta chain under discussion was sequenced for a study of shared clonotypes between healthy human individuals. Measured with immunoSEQ multiplex PCR; TCRdb has only the in-frame clones, and not every one. Of millions of clones in the sample, around 94% are singletons; the top ten hold around 0.14%. This CDR3 has 15 residues. J lost 3 bases, V lost 0 bases, and 1 base had no gene match. Germline assignment: CDR1 MGHRA and CDR2 YSYEKL. The TCR comes from a man aged 18 to 35 in good health. This sequence joins TRBV4-1 and TRBJ2-5; 10 bases fit TRBD2. The source material was naive CD4+ T cells sorted from blood. Stated subset: CD45RA+ positively selected. The CDR3: CASSQDGLAEETQYF. CDR3 coding DNA: TGCGCCAGCAGCCAAGATGGACTAGCGGAAGAGACCCAGTACTTC.